The 3 T cell receptor beta chains presented below share a single source sample, sequenced in a study of cytomegalovirus exposure and HLA in healthy donors. The PCR employed 60 Vbeta primers together with 13 Jbeta primers. Libraries were prepared by immunoSEQ multiplex PCR; TCRdb keeps only in-frame clonotypes and omits some of them. This table has 250,000 or so clones, more than 75% appearing once. Sequenced material: PBMCs. The receptor set was obtained from a human donor in good health.

The rearrangement joins TRBV2 to TRBJ2-1, with TRBD2 matching 9 bases. The ends lost 9 bases at V and 0 bases at J; junction bases unmatched: 6. CDR1 SNHLY and CDR2 FYNNEI come from the germline V gene. The CDR3 runs to 15 residues. CDR3 nucleotide sequence: TGTGCCAGGATAGCGGGGGTTACCTCCTACAATGAGCAGTTCTTC. Translated: CARIAGVTSYNEQFF.

CDR3 residues: CASSYSRSTDTQYF. CDR3 DNA sequence: TGTGCCAGCAGTTACTCTCGGTCCACAGATACGCAGTATTTT. This rearrangement joins TRBV6-5 to TRBJ2-3; D call uncertain. Germline V gene data show CDR1 as MNHEY and CDR2 as SVGAGI. The V and J ends lost 0 bases and 2 bases respectively, with 6 bases between them. The CDR3 totals 14 residues.

This clone appeared a few times. The genes are TRBV11-2 and TRBJ2-7; 10 bases are a match to TRBD2. Trimming cost V 0 bases and J 3 bases; bases outside gene matches: 5. The length of the CDR3 is 16 residues. The germline V gene has CDR1 SGHAT and CDR2 FQNNGV. CDR3 amino acids: CASSLELAGSIYEQYF. For the CDR3, the DNA is TGTGCCAGCAGCTTAGAACTAGCGGGGAGTATCTACGAGCAGTACTTC.